This T cell receptor (beta chain) was captured in a study of cytomegalovirus exposure and HLA in healthy donors. Study-level information: Out of 180 million or so T cells, an earlier analysis found about 120 million unique TCR beta sequences in total.

Use of 60 Vbeta and 13 Jbeta primers characterized the PCR. Assay used: immunoSEQ multiplex PCR; TCRdb lists only in-frame clones, some missing. In the table there are around 170,000 clones, 75% to 90% of which are singletons. Concerning this clone itself: Antigen: not known.

The CDR3 contains 17 residues. Germline V lookup: CDR1 LNHDA, CDR2 SQIVND (reference sequence). V was clipped by 5 bases and J by 0 bases; unmatched bases: 9. Notes on the study in general: Across donors, sequencing depth was assumed by presence/absence analyses to be roughly uniform. Among the most significant clusters, several appeared linked to common viral pathogens in a later analysis. The investigators catalogued 150 to 200 TCR beta chains as cytomegalovirus-associated.

The TCR originated in a woman between 18 and 30 years old in good health and CMV-seronegative. Sequences were obtained from PBMCs. The V gene is TRBV19, the J gene TRBJ1-5; 8 bases are shared with TRBD1. CDR3 residues: CASSVPGQELSNQPQHF. DNA of the CDR3: TGTGCCAGTAGTGTCCCGGGACAGGAGCTTAGCAATCAGCCCCAGCATTTT.